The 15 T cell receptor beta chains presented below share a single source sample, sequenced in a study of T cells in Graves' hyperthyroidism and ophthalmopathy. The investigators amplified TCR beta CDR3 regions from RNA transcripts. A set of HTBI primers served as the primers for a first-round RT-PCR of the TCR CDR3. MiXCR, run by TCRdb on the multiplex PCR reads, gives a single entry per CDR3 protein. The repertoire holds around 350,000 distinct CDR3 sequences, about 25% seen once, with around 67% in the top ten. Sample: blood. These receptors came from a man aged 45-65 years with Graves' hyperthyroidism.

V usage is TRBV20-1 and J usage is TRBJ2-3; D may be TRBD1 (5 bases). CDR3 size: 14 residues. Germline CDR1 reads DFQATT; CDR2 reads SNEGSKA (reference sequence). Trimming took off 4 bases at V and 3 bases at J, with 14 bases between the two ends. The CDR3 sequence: CSANGATATDTQYF. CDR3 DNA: TGCAGTGCTAACGGAGCGACAGCTACAGATACGCAGTATTTT.

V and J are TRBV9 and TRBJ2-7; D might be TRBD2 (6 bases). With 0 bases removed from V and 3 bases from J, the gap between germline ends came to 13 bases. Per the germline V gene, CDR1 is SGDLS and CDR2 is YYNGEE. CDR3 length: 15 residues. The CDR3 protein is CASSVGREWFYEQYF. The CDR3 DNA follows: TGTGCCAGCAGCGTAGGGCGGGAATGGTTCTACGAGCAGTACTTC.

The CDR3 here is CSARDERDRGPSGANVLTF. In nucleotides, the CDR3 is TGCAGTGCTAGAGATGAGAGGGACAGGGGGCCATCTGGGGCCAACGTCCTGACTTTC. The rearrangement links TRBV20-1 to TRBJ2-6; 12 positions agree with TRBD1. J gave up 1 base and V 0 bases, and 7 bases lay outside the gene matches. CDR1 and CDR2 (germline): DFQATT, SNEGSKA (reference sequence). CDR3 length equals 19 residues.

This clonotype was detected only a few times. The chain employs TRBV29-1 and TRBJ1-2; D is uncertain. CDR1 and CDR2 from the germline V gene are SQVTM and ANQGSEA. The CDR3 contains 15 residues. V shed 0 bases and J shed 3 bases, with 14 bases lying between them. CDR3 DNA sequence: TGCAGCGTTGAAGATCGGACCCTTGGGGACTATGGCTACACCTTC. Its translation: CSVEDRTLGDYGYTF. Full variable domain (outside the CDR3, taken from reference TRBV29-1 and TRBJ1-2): SAVISQKPSRDICQRGTSLTIQCQVDSQVTMMFWYRQQPGQSLTLIATANQGSEATYESGFVIDKFPISRPNLTFSTLTVSNMSPEDSSIYLCSVEDRTLGDYGYTFGSGTRLTVV.

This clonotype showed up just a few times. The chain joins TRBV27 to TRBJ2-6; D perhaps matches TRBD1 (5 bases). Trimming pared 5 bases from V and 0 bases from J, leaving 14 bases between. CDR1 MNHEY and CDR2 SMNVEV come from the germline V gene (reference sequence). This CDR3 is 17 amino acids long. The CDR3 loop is CASSPNGQVSGANVLTF. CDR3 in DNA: TGTGCCAGCAGTCCAAACGGACAAGTCTCTGGGGCCAACGTCCTGACTTTC.

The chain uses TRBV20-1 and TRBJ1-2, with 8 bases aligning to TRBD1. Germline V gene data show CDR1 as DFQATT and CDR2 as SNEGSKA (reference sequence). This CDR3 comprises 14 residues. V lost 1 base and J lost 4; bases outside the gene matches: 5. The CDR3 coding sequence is TGCAGTGCTAGAGGAGCGGGGACAGGCTATGGCTACACCTTC. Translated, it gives CSARGAGTGYGYTF.

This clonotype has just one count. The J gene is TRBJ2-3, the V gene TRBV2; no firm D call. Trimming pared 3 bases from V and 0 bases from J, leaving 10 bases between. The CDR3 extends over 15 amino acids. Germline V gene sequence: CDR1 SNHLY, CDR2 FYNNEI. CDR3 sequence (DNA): TGTGCCAGCAGTGATCCAGCGAAAAGCACAGATACGCAGTATTTT. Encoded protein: CASSDPAKSTDTQYF.

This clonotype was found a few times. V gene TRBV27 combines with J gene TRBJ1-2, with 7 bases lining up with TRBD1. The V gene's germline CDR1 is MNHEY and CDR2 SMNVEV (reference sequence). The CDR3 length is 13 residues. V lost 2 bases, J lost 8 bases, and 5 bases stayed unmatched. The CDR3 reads CASSLHRGDGYTF. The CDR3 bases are TGTGCCAGCAGTTTACACAGGGGTGACGGCTACACCTTC.

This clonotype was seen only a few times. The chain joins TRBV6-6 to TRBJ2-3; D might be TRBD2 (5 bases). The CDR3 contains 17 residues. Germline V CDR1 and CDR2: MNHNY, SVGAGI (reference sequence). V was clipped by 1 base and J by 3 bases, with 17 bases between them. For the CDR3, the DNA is TGTGCCAGCAGTTACTACATGAGGGCAGGACGGACAGATACGCAGTATTTT. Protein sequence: CASSYYMRAGRTDTQYF.

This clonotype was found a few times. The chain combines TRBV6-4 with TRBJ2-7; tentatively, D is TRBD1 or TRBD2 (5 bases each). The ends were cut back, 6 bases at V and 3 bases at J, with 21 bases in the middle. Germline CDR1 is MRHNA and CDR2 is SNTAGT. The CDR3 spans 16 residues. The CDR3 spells CASRGDPQTGHYEQYF. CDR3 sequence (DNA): TGTGCCAGCAGGGGGGACCCTCAAACGGGTCACTACGAGCAGTACTTC.

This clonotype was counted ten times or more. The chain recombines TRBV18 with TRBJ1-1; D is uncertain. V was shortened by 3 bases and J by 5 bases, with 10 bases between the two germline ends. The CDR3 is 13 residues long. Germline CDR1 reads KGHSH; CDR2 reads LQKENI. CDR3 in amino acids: CASSPEPQTEAFF. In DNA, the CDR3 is TGTGCCAGCTCACCCGAGCCCCAGACTGAAGCTTTCTTT.

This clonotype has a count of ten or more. The CDR3 nucleotides are TGTGCCAGCAGCTTAATGTCCGTGAACACTGAAGCTTTCTTT. Translation: CASSLMSVNTEAFF. J is TRBJ1-1 and V is TRBV11-1; D remains unclear. The CDR3 is 14 residues long. Per germline, CDR1 SGHAT and CDR2 FQDESV (reference sequence). V lost 2 bases and J lost 0, with 7 bases in between.

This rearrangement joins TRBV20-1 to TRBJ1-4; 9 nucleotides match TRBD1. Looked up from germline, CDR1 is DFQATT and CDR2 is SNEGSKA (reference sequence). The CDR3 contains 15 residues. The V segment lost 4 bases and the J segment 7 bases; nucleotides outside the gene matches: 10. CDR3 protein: CSATEQGARGEKLFF. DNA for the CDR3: TGCAGTGCTACCGAACAGGGGGCACGAGGTGAAAAACTGTTTTTT.

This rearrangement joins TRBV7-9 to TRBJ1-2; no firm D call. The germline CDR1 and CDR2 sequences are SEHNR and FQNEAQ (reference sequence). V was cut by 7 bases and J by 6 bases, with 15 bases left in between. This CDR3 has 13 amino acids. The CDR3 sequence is CASNSVGTNGYTF. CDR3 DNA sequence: TGTGCCAGCAACTCGGTAGGAACGAATGGCTACACCTTC.

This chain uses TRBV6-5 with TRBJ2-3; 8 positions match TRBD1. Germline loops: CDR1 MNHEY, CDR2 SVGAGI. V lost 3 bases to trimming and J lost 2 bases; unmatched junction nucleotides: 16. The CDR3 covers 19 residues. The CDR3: CASSYPLLLTGVDTDTQYF. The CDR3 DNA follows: TGTGCCAGCAGTTATCCGTTACTCCTGACAGGGGTGGACACAGATACGCAGTATTTT.